The 28 T cell receptor beta chains in this list originate from one sample, sequenced in a study of T cells after somatic rescue of genetic block. Here immunoSEQ multiplex PCR was the method, and the copy in TCRdb shows in-frame clones only, minus some. In the table there are 80,000 to 90,000 clones, 80% to 90% of which are singletons. Source material: peripheral blood mononuclear cells (PBMCs). All receptors come from a woman between 18 and 30 years old.

J is TRBJ2-5 and V is TRBV10-3; D remains unclear. There are 14 residues in the CDR3. Per germline, CDR1 ENHRY and CDR2 SYGVKD. The V gene lost 2 bases and the J gene lost 2 bases, with 9 bases spanning the gap. The CDR3, as DNA: TGTGCCATCAGTGAGAGTAGGGTTCAAGAGACCCAGTACTTC. Protein: CAISESRVQETQYF.

This rearrangement joins TRBV18 to TRBJ1-1; possible D gene TRBD1, 5 bases. V dropped 2 bases and J dropped 4 bases, with 8 bases sitting between them. There are 13 residues in the CDR3. Looked up from germline, CDR1 is KGHSH and CDR2 is LQKENI. The CDR3 DNA follows: TGTGCCAGCTCACCAGTCGGGGGCACTGAAGCTTTCTTT. Amino acids: CASSPVGGTEAFF.

This clone was seen a single time. This chain joins TRBV5-1 and TRBJ2-7; D is undetermined. The CDR3 spans 14 residues. V was pared by 1 base and J by 2 bases, with 10 bases between. The germline V gene encodes CDR1 SGHRS and CDR2 YFSETQ. The CDR3: CASSLKGPTYEQYF. CDR3 DNA: TGCGCCAGCAGCTTGAAGGGCCCAACCTACGAGCAGTACTTC.

CDR3 in amino acids: CASSLVAGRLNTEAFF. In DNA, the CDR3 is TGTGCCAGCAGCTTAGTTGCGGGTAGACTGAACACTGAAGCTTTCTTT. The chain has TRBV7-9 and TRBJ1-1; D not certain. Trimming cost V 1 base and J 0 bases, with 12 bases left between them. CDR1 SEHNR and CDR2 FQNEAQ come from the germline V gene (reference sequence). CDR3 length equals 16 residues.

The chain recombines TRBV9 with TRBJ2-5; TRBD2 matches 14 bases. Germline trimming cut 1 base from V and 7 bases from J; bases unmatched to any gene: 6. The CDR3 spans 16 residues. The germline gives CDR1 SGDLS, CDR2 YYNGEE. The CDR3 protein is CASSVYGTSGRGTQYF. In nucleotides, the CDR3 is TGTGCCAGCAGCGTATACGGGACTAGCGGGAGAGGGACCCAGTACTTC.

The chain recombines TRBV7-9 with TRBJ1-1, with a weak D call TRBD1 (6 bases). Between the trimmed V and J ends, which lost 5 bases and 3 bases, there was a span of 13 bases. There are 14 residues in the CDR3. The germline V gene encodes CDR1 SEHNR and CDR2 FQNEAQ (reference sequence). CDR3 coding DNA: TGTGCCAGCAGCCCACGACAGGACCACACTGAAGCTTTCTTT. It encodes CASSPRQDHTEAFF.

The DNA of the CDR3 is TGTGCCAGCAGCTTCCGGTCGGCCAAAAACATTCAGTACTTC. This codes for CASSFRSAKNIQYF. The rearrangement joins TRBV7-2 to TRBJ2-4; no clear D. CDR1 and CDR2 (germline): SGHTA, FQGNSA. Trimming shortened V by 3 bases and J by 1 base, and 7 bases separated the two germline ends. CDR3 length: 14 residues.

The CDR3 nucleotides are TGTGCCAGCAGTGAAACCGAAACAGATACGCAGTATTTT. This sequence encodes CASSETETDTQYF. V and J are TRBV6-4 and TRBJ2-3; D not certain. CDR1 and CDR2 from the germline V gene are MRHNA and SNTAGT. CDR3 length: 13 amino acids. The V gene lost 3 bases and the J gene lost 3 bases, with 7 bases spanning the gap.

V is TRBV5-1 and J is TRBJ1-1, with D hard to call. Germline V gene data show CDR1 as SGHRS and CDR2 as YFSETQ. V dropped 3 bases and J dropped 5 bases, with 8 bases sitting between them. The CDR3 consists of 12 residues. CDR3 DNA: TGCGCCAGCAGCTCTGTTGGGACTGAAGCTTTCTTT. This gives the protein CASSSVGTEAFF.

This chain uses TRBV11-1 with TRBJ1-1; the D is unclear. This CDR3 has 15 amino acids. Trimming cost V 1 base and J 5 bases, with 14 bases left between them. CDR1 SGHAT and CDR2 FQDESV come from the germline V gene (reference sequence). CDR3 loop: CASSLEGLGRTEAFF. The CDR3 DNA is TGTGCCAGCAGCTTAGAAGGGTTAGGTAGGACTGAAGCTTTCTTT.

The chain uses TRBV2 and TRBJ2-7, with 8 positions matching TRBD1. The CDR3 has 14 amino acids. Unmatched junction bases numbered 7, after V lost 7 bases and J lost 2 bases. Looked up from germline, CDR1 is SNHLY and CDR2 is FYNNEI. CDR3 sequence (DNA): TGTGCCAGCACCCAGGGGGGACAGGCCTACGAGCAGTACTTC. This translates into CASTQGGQAYEQYF. Using reference TRBV2 and TRBJ2-7 for the parts outside the CDR3, the full variable domain is EPEVTQTPSHQVTQMGQEVILRCVPISNHLYFYWYRQILGQKVEFLVSFYNNEISEKSEIFDDQFSVERPDGSNFTLKIRSTKLEDSAMYFCASTQGGQAYEQYFGPGTRLTVT.

J is TRBJ1-5 and V is TRBV12-5; 9 bases match TRBD1. V trimming: 6 bases; J trimming: 1 base; junction bases outside the gene matches: 13. CDR3 size: 18 residues. Germline values: CDR1 LGHNT, CDR2 FRNRAP. In nucleotides, the CDR3 is TGTGCTAGTGGCTCCACGGGACAGGGTTCCGTGAGCAATCAGCCCCAGCATTTT. It encodes CASGSTGQGSVSNQPQHF.

The DNA of the CDR3 is TGCGCCAGCAGCCTGGACGGACAGGCCTACGAGCAGTACTTC. This translates into CASSLDGQAYEQYF. The chain combines TRBV5-1 with TRBJ2-7; 7 bases are a match to TRBD1. V was pared by 4 bases and J by 2 bases, with 6 bases of the junction left unmatched. Germline V gene lookup returns CDR1 SGHRS and CDR2 YFSETQ. The CDR3 spans 14 residues.

V and J are TRBV28 and TRBJ1-1, with D perhaps matching TRBD1 (6 bases). The CDR3 sequence is 17 residues long. V was shortened by 5 bases and J by 6 bases, with 25 bases between the two germline ends. CDR1 MDHEN and CDR2 SYDVKM come from the germline V gene. Here the CDR3 DNA reads TGTGCCAGCAGTCCCAAGTGGGGGGGGGCCGGAGGCGCTGAAGCTTTCTTT. Translating gives CASSPKWGGAGGAEAFF.

The chain recombines TRBV6-5 with TRBJ2-1; TRBD2 matches 10 bases. The CDR3 spans 15 residues. Germline lookup yields CDR1 MNHEY and CDR2 SVGAGI. The V gene end was trimmed by 2 bases and the J gene end by 5 bases; junction bases not matched to a gene: 3. This CDR3 reads CASSYRTSGNNEQFF. The CDR3 bases are TGTGCCAGCAGTTACCGGACTAGCGGAAACAATGAGCAGTTCTTC.

This rearrangement joins TRBV7-9 to TRBJ2-1; D is undetermined. Deletions cut 3 bases from V and 8 bases from J, with 11 bases between. Germline CDR1 reads SEHNR; CDR2 reads FQNEAQ (reference sequence). The CDR3 spans 13 residues. The CDR3 is CASSLWIIDEQFF. The DNA for the CDR3 is TGTGCCAGCAGCTTGTGGATAATCGATGAGCAGTTCTTC.

This chain links TRBV10-2 with TRBJ1-5; tentatively, D is TRBD1 (5 bases). From germline, CDR1 is WSHSY and CDR2 SAAADI. The V end was cut by 4 bases, the J end by 3 bases, with 7 bases between. The CDR3 consists of 13 residues. CDR3 protein: CASSGQFNQPQHF. The CDR3 DNA follows: TGCGCCAGCAGTGGACAGTTCAATCAGCCCCAGCATTTT.

The chain recombines TRBV5-1 with TRBJ1-1; a weak D match, TRBD1 (5 bases). The V gene's germline CDR1 is SGHRS and CDR2 YFSETQ. This CDR3 contains 12 residues. V lost 3 bases to trimming and J lost 4 bases, with 7 bases between them. The CDR3 nucleotides read TGCGCCAGCAGCTGGGGGGGCACTGAAGCTTTCTTT. Its protein is CASSWGGTEAFF.

The chain links TRBV7-2 to TRBJ1-1; 7 bases are a match to TRBD1. CDR1 is SGHTA, CDR2 FQGNSA, per germline. The CDR3 has 16 amino acids. The V and J ends lost 5 bases and 3 bases, in that order; junction bases with no gene match: 12. CDR3 residues: CASSPRGRGEYTEAFF. Written as DNA, the CDR3 is TGTGCCAGCAGCCCAAGGGGGCGCGGTGAATACACTGAAGCTTTCTTT. The full variable domain, completed using reference TRBV7-2 and TRBJ1-1, is GAGVSQSPSNKVTEKGKDVELRCDPISGHTALYWYRQSLGQGLEFLIYFQGNSAPDKSGLPSDRFSAERTGGSVSTLTIQRTQQEDSAVYLCASSPRGRGEYTEAFFGQGTRLTVV.

The V call is TRBV27, the J call TRBJ2-1; D remains unclear. The CDR3 extends over 13 amino acids. Germline CDR1 MNHEY, CDR2 SMNVEV (reference sequence). Trimming left V 4 bases short and J 4 bases short, with 8 bases between. CDR3 amino acids: CASSSPLYNEQFF. The CDR3 region has the DNA TGTGCCAGCAGTTCGCCTCTTTACAATGAGCAGTTCTTC.

The V gene is TRBV18, the J gene TRBJ2-2; D is uncertain. CDR1 and CDR2 from the germline V gene are KGHSH and LQKENI. V was clipped by 1 base and J by 4 bases, with 4 bases between them. This CDR3 is built from 13 residues. The CDR3 spells CASSPLGTGELFF. In nucleotides, the CDR3 is TGTGCCAGCTCACCACTAGGCACCGGGGAGCTGTTTTTT.

The CDR3 nucleotides read TGTGCCTGGAGTGTACCGGGGGGAGGGCCCCACGAGCAGTACTTC. It encodes CAWSVPGGGPHEQYF. This chain joins TRBV30 and TRBJ2-7, with 7 bases fitting TRBD2. The CDR3 has 15 amino acids. Germline V gene lookup returns CDR1 GTSNPN and CDR2 SVGIG (reference sequence). Trimming took 0 bases from V and 5 from J; bases not matched to a gene: 10.

This clone was counted a single time. The rearrangement uses TRBV7-8 and TRBJ1-2; D ambiguous. This CDR3 is built from 14 residues. Germline V gives CDR1 SGHVS, CDR2 FQNEAQ. V was trimmed by 1 base and J by 4 bases, leaving 10 bases between them. The CDR3 loop is CASSLGAGGYGYTF. DNA of the CDR3: TGTGCCAGCAGCTTAGGGGCGGGAGGCTATGGCTACACCTTC.

V is TRBV5-1 and J is TRBJ1-1; a weak D match, TRBD1 (5 bases). The germline gives CDR1 SGHRS, CDR2 YFSETQ. CDR3 length: 14 residues. Between the trimmed V and J ends, which lost 3 bases and 1 base, there was a span of 10 bases. CDR3: CASSSLGGNTEAFF. As DNA, the CDR3 is TGCGCCAGCAGCTCCTTGGGGGGGAACACTGAAGCTTTCTTT.

V is TRBV7-9 and J is TRBJ2-7, with D tentatively TRBD1 or TRBD2 (5 bases each). In germline, CDR1 is SEHNR, CDR2 FQNEAQ (reference sequence). There are 14 residues in the CDR3. The V end was cut by 6 bases, the J end by 1 base, with 13 bases between. The CDR3 reads CASSSPGRSYEQYF. The CDR3 coding sequence is TGTGCCAGCAGTTCACCGGGACGGTCCTACGAGCAGTACTTC.

The table lists this clone with a count of one. The V call is TRBV5-1, the J call TRBJ2-7; a possible D gene is TRBD1 (6 bases). Trimming took 1 base from V and 0 from J, leaving 8 bases between them. The germline V gene has CDR1 SGHRS and CDR2 YFSETQ. The CDR3 has 14 amino acids. CDR3 region: CASSLTGTSYEQYF. For the CDR3, the DNA is TGCGCCAGCAGCTTGACAGGGACCTCCTACGAGCAGTACTTC.

V is TRBV6-1 and J is TRBJ1-4, with TRBD1 as a possible D gene (5 bases). CDR1 and CDR2 (germline): MNHNS, SASEGT. The CDR3 sequence is 15 residues long. With 7 bases removed from V and 0 bases from J, the gap between germline ends came to 12 bases. The chain's CDR3 is CASKRDGATNEKLFF. The CDR3 DNA sequence: TGTGCCAGCAAGAGGGACGGTGCAACTAATGAAAAACTGTTTTTT.

The V gene is TRBV15, the J gene TRBJ2-5; TRBD1 aligns across 10 bases. Germline CDR1 LNHNV, CDR2 YYDKDF (reference sequence). This CDR3 is 17 amino acids long. Trimming cost V 5 bases and J 1 base; bases outside gene matches: 10. CDR3 amino acids: CATSGTGTGAIQETQYF. In DNA, the CDR3 is TGTGCCACCAGCGGCACCGGGACAGGGGCGATCCAAGAGACCCAGTACTTC.